These 11 T cell receptor beta chains were sequenced from one sample in a study of HIV-infected children after antiretroviral therapy interruption. RNA-based 3' RACE libraries used unique molecular identifiers. TCRdb analysed the 3' RACE reads with MiXCR anew, one entry per CDR3 protein. The table has more than 75,000 distinct CDR3 sequences, about 7% seen once; the top ten hold 0.9% to 1.4%. Treatment denoted: PENTA 11 planned treatment interruption arm or continuous ART arm. Source: CD45RA+ CD4+ T cells from PBMCs, pooled from several time points, taken from a donor given antiretroviral therapy, either interrupted or continuous. Subset defined: naive CD4+ CD45RA+ CD45RO- T cells. These receptors all come from a pool of human donors with HIV.

This clonotype has a handful of counts. The V call is TRBV18, the J call TRBJ2-1; 7 bases line up with TRBD1. This CDR3 region has 17 residues. V was clipped by 8 bases and J by 0 bases; unmatched bases: 13. The germline gives CDR1 KGHSH, CDR2 LQKENI. CDR3: CASTPLGGPDSYNEQFF. The CDR3 coding sequence is TGTGCCAGCACCCCTCTAGGGGGCCCTGACTCCTACAATGAGCAGTTCTTC.

This clonotype is medium-sized (0.01 to 0.1%). The chain employs TRBV30 and TRBJ1-1; no definite D call. V lost 2 bases, J lost 0 bases, and 10 bases lay in between. Germline values: CDR1 GTSNPN, CDR2 SVGIG (reference sequence). The CDR3 spans 14 residues. CDR3 coding DNA: TGTGCCTGGAGTAGAGGCAGAATGAACACTGAAGCTTTCTTT. Amino acid sequence: CAWSRGRMNTEAFF.

The sample holds a few counts of this clonotype. The V call is TRBV2, the J call TRBJ1-2; 9 bases are a match to TRBD1. Germline CDR1 and CDR2: SNHLY and FYNNEI. This CDR3 is 14 amino acids long. V lost 1 base and J lost 6; bases outside the gene matches: 3. The CDR3 DNA follows: TGTGCCAGCAGTGAAGTCCGGACAGGGGATGGCTACACCTTC. Translation: CASSEVRTGDGYTF.

This clonotype was recorded many times. CDR3 residues: CASSFSTGGTDTQYF. CDR3 nucleotide sequence: TGTGCCAGCAGCTTTTCAACAGGGGGGACAGATACGCAGTATTTT. J is TRBJ2-3 and V is TRBV5-5; 8 nucleotides align to TRBD1. The CDR3 runs to 15 residues. Trimming removed 2 bases from V and 3 bases from J; junction bases left unmatched: 5. The germline V gene encodes CDR1 SGHKS and CDR2 YYEKEE (reference sequence). The entire variable domain, with the rest obtained from reference TRBV5-5 and TRBJ2-3, is as follows: DAGVTQSPTHLIKTRGQQVTLRCSPISGHKSVSWYQQVLGQGPQFIFQYYEKEERGRGNFPDRFSARQFPNYSSELNVNALLLGDSALYLCASSFSTGGTDTQYFGPGTRLTVL.

The sample holds many counts of this clonotype. The chain carries TRBV10-3 and TRBJ2-5; D may be TRBD1 (6 bases). V lost 4 bases, J lost 2 bases, and 14 bases lay in between. The germline CDR1 and CDR2 sequences are ENHRY and SYGVKD. This CDR3 is built from 15 residues. The CDR3 sequence: CAISAGQGRQETQYF. The CDR3 bases are TGTGCCATCAGTGCTGGTCAGGGGCGGCAAGAGACCCAGTACTTC.

Ten or more counts support this clonotype. The chain uses TRBV6-9 and TRBJ1-6; D call uncertain. The CDR3 length is 14 residues. Trimming pared 6 bases from V and 8 bases from J, leaving 14 bases between. Germline lookup yields CDR1 MNHGY and CDR2 SVAAGI. The CDR3 sequence: CASRRGGGYSPLHF. The CDR3, as DNA: TGTGCCAGCAGACGGGGTGGTGGGTATTCACCCCTCCACTTT.

This clonotype has at least ten counts. The chain carries TRBV5-6 and TRBJ1-5, with a possible D match to TRBD1 (6 bases). Germline CDR1 SGHDT, CDR2 YYEEEE. The CDR3 loop spans 15 amino acids. V dropped 4 bases and J dropped 3 bases, with 14 bases sitting between them. CDR3 sequence reads: CASSLIQGFNQPQHF. Here the CDR3 DNA reads TGTGCCAGCAGCCTGATACAGGGATTCAATCAGCCCCAGCATTTT. The variable domain in full, completed from reference TRBV5-6 and TRBJ1-5, reads DAGVTQSPTHLIKTRGQQVTLRCSPKSGHDTVSWYQQALGQGPQFIFQYYEEEERQRGNFPDRFSGHQFPNYSSELNVNALLLGDSALYLCASSLIQGFNQPQHFGDGTRLSIL.

In its sample, this clonotype was seen many times. The gene calls are TRBV27 and TRBJ2-1; maybe TRBD1 (5 bases). The CDR3 sequence is 15 residues long. V lost 2 bases to trimming and J lost 7 bases, with 15 bases between them. CDR1 MNHEY and CDR2 SMNVEV come from the germline V gene (reference sequence). CDR3 nucleotide sequence: TGTGCCAGCAGTTTAAGGGGTATGGGGATGAATGAGCAGTTCTTC. Translating it yields CASSLRGMGMNEQFF.

This clonotype was seen at least ten times. The V call is TRBV19, the J call TRBJ2-4; TRBD1 agrees at 7 bases. Looked up from germline, CDR1 is LNHDA and CDR2 is SQIVND (reference sequence). V lost 5 bases, J lost 0 bases, and 10 bases stayed unmatched. There are 17 residues in the CDR3. In DNA form, the CDR3 reads TGTGCCAGTAGTGGGACAGACAGACTAATAGCCAAAAACATTCAGTACTTC. As protein: CASSGTDRLIAKNIQYF.

This clonotype has a count of ten or more. V and J are TRBV15 and TRBJ2-1, with 7 bases matching TRBD1. V gave up 3 bases and J gave up 2 bases; unmatched junction bases: 7. The CDR3 is made up of 16 amino acids. CDR1 LNHNV and CDR2 YYDKDF come from the germline V gene (reference sequence). Here the CDR3 DNA reads TGTGCCACCAGCAGGTCGGACAGGATACCCTACAATGAGCAGTTCTTC. Protein: CATSRSDRIPYNEQFF.

There are a few counts of this clonotype. The genes are TRBV3-1 and TRBJ2-5; D is uncertain. Per germline, CDR1 LGHDT and CDR2 YNNKEL (reference sequence). The CDR3 covers 13 residues. The ends were cut back, 4 bases at V and 2 bases at J, with 8 bases in the middle. For the CDR3, the DNA is TGTGCCAGCAGCCCCCCGCCACAAGAGACCCAGTACTTC. Residues: CASSPPPQETQYF.